Below are 12 T cell receptor beta chains sequenced from a single sample in a study of T-cell reconstitution after alpha-beta-depleted transplantation in children (dated by TCRdb to between 2015 and 2016). The protocol used for the library was PCR. Sequencing instrument: Illumina HiSeq 2500. To normalize quantification of the TCRbeta repertoire, the TCR libraries were built with molecular barcoding that relied on unique molecular identifiers. In TCRdb, the public reads were trimmed at Q25 with fastp and aligned with MiXCR, with productive beta chains retained. Rows with a matching CDR3 protein are joined into one entry that keeps the most common DNA and genes. This sample gives about 500,000 distinct CDR3 sequences in total; less than 35% of them show up just once. Jointly, the top ten make up approximately 2.3% of the sample. The material sequenced was PBMCs from the stem cell graft donor, taken from the stem cell graft. The receptors were gathered from a human donor who donated a stem cell graft to a child with aplastic anemia.

The chain joins TRBV18 to TRBJ2-3; 9 positions agree with TRBD2. CDR3 length: 14 residues. CDR1 is KGHSH, CDR2 LQKENI, per germline. The trim removed 5 bases at V and 5 bases at J, leaving 5 bases unmatched. Here the CDR3 reads CASSSGLAKDTQYF. The DNA of the CDR3 is TGTGCCAGCTCATCGGGACTAGCAAAAGATACGCAGTATTTT.

This clonotype was recorded a few times. The J gene is TRBJ1-3, the V gene TRBV20-1, with D uncertain. This CDR3 has 14 amino acids. Germline V CDR1 and CDR2: DFQATT, SNEGSKA (reference sequence). Trimming stripped 4 bases from V and 2 bases from J, with 12 bases between. CDR3 amino acids: CSANRLSPGNTIYF. The CDR3 bases are TGCAGTGCTAACAGACTGTCTCCTGGAAACACCATATATTTT.

The chain recombines TRBV20-1 with TRBJ1-6; D perhaps matches TRBD1 (6 bases). The germline V and J ends were trimmed by 2 bases and 2 bases, with 7 bases remaining between them. The CDR3 contains 14 residues. The V gene's germline CDR1 is DFQATT and CDR2 SNEGSKA (reference sequence). Here the CDR3 reads CSARRTAYNSPLHF. The CDR3 DNA sequence: TGCAGTGCTAGACGGACAGCCTATAATTCACCCCTCCACTTT.

A note on this clonotype: An end of the junction does not agree with germline; a read error may underlie this. The chain combines TRBV4-2 with TRBJ1-2; 9 bases align to TRBD1. Germline assignment: CDR1 LGHNA and CDR2 YNFKEQ. The CDR3 length is 17 residues. CDR3 sequence: CASSEDTPGTGSYGYTF. CDR3 nucleotide sequence: TGTGCCAGCAGCGAAGACACTCCGGGGACAGGGTCGTATGGCTACACCTTC.

The V gene is TRBV6-5, the J gene TRBJ1-3; a weak D match, TRBD1 (5 bases). Germline V gene data show CDR1 as MNHEY and CDR2 as SVGAGI. V was shortened by 0 bases and J by 0 bases, with 6 bases between the two germline ends. This CDR3 is 15 amino acids long. The CDR3 protein is CASSYSQGSGNTIYF. Written as DNA, the CDR3 is TGTGCCAGCAGTTACTCCCAGGGCTCTGGAAACACCATATATTTT.

The rearrangement links TRBV7-2 to TRBJ2-4; D is ambiguous. The CDR3 consists of 16 residues. Trimming took off 5 bases at V and 1 base at J, with 15 bases between the two ends. The V gene's germline CDR1 is SGHTA and CDR2 FQGNSA. The CDR3: CASSRTKEFAKNIQYF. DNA for the CDR3: TGTGCCAGCAGCCGAACTAAGGAGTTCGCCAAAAACATTCAGTACTTC.

This clonotype was recorded a few times. V is TRBV20-1 and J is TRBJ2-3; 12 nucleotides line up with TRBD2. This CDR3 spans 16 amino acids. From germline, CDR1 is DFQATT and CDR2 SNEGSKA (reference sequence). V gave up 3 bases and J gave up 2 bases; unmatched junction bases: 6. CDR3 DNA sequence: TGCAGTGCTAGCGACGGACTAGCGGGGTCCACAGATACGCAGTATTTT. Its translation: CSASDGLAGSTDTQYF.

This chain joins TRBV28 and TRBJ2-1; TRBD1 matches at 11 bases. The CDR3 covers 15 residues. The trim removed 5 bases at V and 7 bases at J, leaving 7 bases unmatched. The germline V gene encodes CDR1 MDHEN and CDR2 SYDVKM. In nucleotides, the CDR3 is TGTGCCAGCAGTACAACCGGACAGGGGGCGAATGAGCAGTTCTTC. Encoded protein: CASSTTGQGANEQFF. Using reference TRBV28 and TRBJ2-1 for the parts outside the CDR3, the full variable domain is DVKVTQSSRYLVKRTGEKVFLECVQDMDHENMFWYRQDPGLGLRLIYFSYDVKMKEKGDIPEGYSVSREKKERFSLILESASTNQTSMYLCASSTTGQGANEQFFGPGTRLTVL.

This clonotype was observed a few times. V is TRBV29-1 and J is TRBJ1-1; possibly TRBD1 for D (5 bases). The CDR3 contains 17 residues. Between the trimmed V and J ends, which lost 5 bases and 10 bases, there was a span of 32 bases. Germline CDR1 SQVTM, CDR2 ANQGSEA. Here the CDR3 DNA reads TGCAGCGTTTCCCGTCCCGAACAGGCCCAAGGGTCATGGGGAGCTTTCTTT. Amino acids: CSVSRPEQAQGSWGAFF.

This clonotype was seen a few times. This sequence joins TRBV12-3 or TRBV12-4 and TRBJ1-5; D gene uncertain. The CDR3 totals 13 residues. Trimming removed 7 bases at V and 8 bases at J, with 15 bases between. The CDR3 loop reads CASTEFGKEPQHF. CDR3 sequence (DNA): TGTGCCAGCACCGAGTTTGGTAAGGAGCCCCAGCATTTT.

The V gene is TRBV3-1, the J gene TRBJ1-4, with TRBD1 matching 7 bases. Trimming took 2 bases from V and 4 from J; bases not matched to a gene: 1. Germline-derived CDR1 and CDR2 are LGHDT and YNNKEL (reference sequence). The CDR3 sequence is 14 residues long. The CDR3 DNA follows: TGTGCCAGCAGCCAACGGGACAGTAATGAAAAACTGTTTTTT. Its translation is CASSQRDSNEKLFF.

The CDR3 loop reads CASSYGSTMSKEQFF. The CDR3 bases are TGTGCCAGCAGTTACGGGTCTACAATGAGCAAGGAGCAGTTCTTC. The chain recombines TRBV6-2 or TRBV6-3 with TRBJ2-1; D call uncertain. The V and J ends lost 2 bases and 10 bases respectively, with 18 bases between them. CDR3 size: 15 residues. Germline CDR1 and CDR2: MNHEY and SVGEGT.